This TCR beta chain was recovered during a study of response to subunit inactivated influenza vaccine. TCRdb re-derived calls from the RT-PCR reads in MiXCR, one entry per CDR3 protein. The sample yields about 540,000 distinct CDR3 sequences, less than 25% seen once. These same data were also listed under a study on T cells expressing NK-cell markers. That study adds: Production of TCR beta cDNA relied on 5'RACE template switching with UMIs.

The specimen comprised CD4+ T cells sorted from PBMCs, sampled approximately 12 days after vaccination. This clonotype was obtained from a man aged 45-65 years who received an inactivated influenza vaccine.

Here the CDR3 reads CSARWGARGYTF. The CDR3 DNA follows: TGCAGTGCTAGATGGGGGGCGAGGGGCTACACCTTC. The V gene is TRBV20-1, the J gene TRBJ1-2, with a tentative D call TRBD1 (6 bases). The CDR3 consists of 12 residues. The V gene's germline CDR1 is DFQATT and CDR2 SNEGSKA (reference sequence). The V end was cut by 2 bases, the J end by 8 bases, with 12 bases between.